These T cell receptor beta chains were read from a single sample in a study of T cell responses to AZD1222 COVID-19 vaccine. Only in-frame clones appear in the TCRdb table, and some are missing; sequencing was by immunoSEQ multiplex PCR. The sample has more than 95,000 clones; roughly nine tenths are singletons. The starting material was peripheral blood, obtained on day 0 of AZD1222 vaccination. The receptors were sampled from an adult in good health. CDR3s include the opening cysteine and the closing phenylalanine or tryptophan. Fields, in order: D gene, V gene, CDR3 length, J gene, clone size, CDR3 protein, CDR3 DNA. The D gene is left open where the match is weak. Not all rows give a size; the values are once, few, many and, for expanded clones, a class.

TRBD1	TRBV15	15	TRBJ1-4	NA	CATSPRQGTNEKLFF	TGTGCCACCAGCCCCCGACAGGGGACTAATGAAAAACTGTTTTTT
NA	TRBV28	11	TRBJ2-5	NA	CASSSQETQYF	TGTGCCAGCAGTTCCCAAGAGACCCAGTACTTC
NA	TRBV6-6	14	TRBJ2-6	NA	CASSLALRANVLTF	TGTGCCAGCAGTCTGGCACTCCGGGCCAACGTCCTGACTTTC
NA	TRBV19	16	TRBJ2-1	few	CASSVDDWSSYNEQFF	TGTGCCAGTAGTGTGGACGATTGGAGCTCCTACAATGAGCAGTTCTTC
NA	TRBV18	15	TRBJ2-1	NA	CASSKRDTAYNEQFF	TGTGCCAGCTCAAAAAGGGATACCGCCTACAATGAGCAGTTCTTC
TRBD1	TRBV11-2	15	TRBJ1-4	NA	CASSLGSGGDEKLFF	TGTGCCAGCAGCTTAGGTTCAGGGGGTGATGAAAAACTGTTTTTT
NA	TRBV12-3/TRBV12-4	11	TRBJ2-7	NA	CASSSGYEQYF	TGTGCCAGCAGTAGTGGATACGAGCAGTACTTC
NA	TRBV24-1	17	TRBJ2-1	NA	CATSDLGGVGSPNEQFF	TGTGCCACCAGTGATCTGGGAGGAGTGGGTTCCCCCAATGAGCAGTTCTTC
NA	TRBV7-2	14	TRBJ2-5	NA	CASNTGTLQETQYF	TGTGCCAGCAACACCGGGACTTTACAAGAGACCCAGTACTTC
NA	TRBV5-1	13	TRBJ2-1	NA	CASSLTSYNEQFF	TGCGCCAGCAGCTTGACCAGCTACAATGAGCAGTTCTTC
NA	TRBV12-3/TRBV12-4	12	TRBJ2-5	NA	CASSSAGFAQYF	TGTGCCAGCTCGTCTGCGGGCTTTGCCCAGTACTTC
TRBD1	TRBV7-6	15	TRBJ2-7	NA	CASSLASGQSYEQYF	TGTGCCAGCAGCCTAGCCTCGGGACAGTCCTACGAGCAGTACTTC
TRBD1	TRBV19	14	TRBJ1-2	NA	CASSADRGLFGYTF	TGTGCCAGTAGTGCGGACAGGGGGCTGTTTGGCTACACCTTC
NA	TRBV6-5	13	TRBJ1-1	NA	CATGQRGATEAFF	TGTGCCACCGGGCAACGAGGAGCAACTGAAGCTTTCTTT
NA	TRBV28	17	TRBJ1-4	NA	CASSFMSGAAFWEKLFF	TGTGCCAGCAGTTTCATGTCAGGGGCCGCGTTTTGGGAAAAACTGTTTTTT
TRBD1	TRBV5-6	14	TRBJ2-7	NA	CASSWEQGAYEQYF	TGTGCCAGCAGCTGGGAACAGGGGGCATACGAGCAGTACTTC
NA	TRBV7-9	14	TRBJ2-7	NA	CASSPRTESYEQYF	TGTGCCAGCAGCCCTCGGACCGAGTCCTACGAGCAGTACTTC
NA	TRBV18	16	TRBJ2-7	NA	CASSPQNRGRESEQYF	TGTGCCAGCTCACCTCAAAACCGGGGCAGAGAGAGCGAGCAGTACTTC
NA	TRBV7-6	17	TRBJ1-2	NA	CASSLDPTTPSNYGYTF	TGTGCCAGCAGCTTAGATCCCACAACCCCTTCTAACTATGGCTACACCTTC
NA	TRBV19	14	TRBJ2-7	NA	CATTSGRGNYEQYF	TGTGCCACAACTTCGGGCAGGGGTAACTACGAGCAGTACTTC
NA	TRBV6-2/TRBV6-3	15	TRBJ1-5	few	CASSLGTPENQPQHF	TGTGCCAGCAGTCTCGGGACACCTGAGAATCAGCCCCAGCATTTT
NA	TRBV28	16	TRBJ2-2	NA	CASSFGVTPRHGELFF	TGTGCCAGCAGTTTTGGGGTCACCCCCCGGCACGGGGAGCTGTTTTTT
NA	TRBV3-1/TRBV3-2	15	TRBJ1-2	NA	CASSQLVKGSYGYTF	TGTGCCAGCAGCCAGTTGGTGAAGGGTTCCTATGGCTACACCTTC
TRBD1	TRBV5-4	15	TRBJ2-3	NA	CASSTDRDHTDTQYF	TGTGCCAGCAGCACAGACAGGGACCACACAGATACGCAGTATTTT
NA	TRBV7-8	14	TRBJ1-5	NA	CASSRTRSTQPQHF	TGTGCCAGCAGCCGGACGCGTTCCACTCAGCCCCAGCATTTT
NA	TRBV4-1	15	TRBJ1-5	NA	CASSPGRGGDQPQHF	TGCGCCAGCAGCCCCGGAAGGGGGGGTGATCAGCCCCAGCATTTT
TRBD2	TRBV28	15	TRBJ2-1	NA	CASRPAGPPTNEQFF	TGTGCCAGCCGTCCAGCGGGACCTCCTACAAATGAGCAGTTCTTC
NA	TRBV30	12	TRBJ1-2	NA	CAWSVRGYGYTF	TGTGCCTGGAGTGTACGGGGCTATGGCTACACCTTC
NA	TRBV19	15	TRBJ1-5	NA	CASRIPGLSNQPQHF	TGTGCCAGTAGGATTCCGGGACTGAGCAATCAGCCCCAGCATTTT
NA	TRBV21-1	16	TRBJ1-6	NA	CASTPPGTGPNSPLHF	TGTGCCAGCACCCCCCCTGGGACAGGACCTAATTCACCCCTCCACTTT
NA	TRBV5-4	15	TRBJ2-1	few	CASSRRDSIHNEQFF	TGTGCCAGCAGCCGCCGGGACTCCATACACAATGAGCAGTTCTTC
NA	TRBV30	12	TRBJ1-6	NA	CAWNRADSPLHF	TGTGCCTGGAACAGGGCGGATTCACCCCTCCACTTT
NA	TRBV25-1	15	TRBJ1-2	NA	CASSEWDLNYYGYTF	TGTGCCAGCAGTGAATGGGACTTAAATTACTATGGCTACACCTTC
TRBD1	TRBV5-1	15	TRBJ1-2	NA	CASSLEGQDGGGYTF	TGCGCCAGCAGCTTGGAGGGACAGGATGGCGGTGGCTACACCTTC
NA	TRBV28	13	TRBJ2-2	NA	CASRGPYTGELFF	TGTGCCAGCAGGGGACCGTACACCGGGGAGCTGTTTTTT
NA	TRBV18	15	TRBJ2-3	NA	CASSPNEGTTDTQYF	TGTGCCAGCTCACCGAATGAAGGGACGACAGATACGCAGTATTTT
TRBD1	TRBV28	14	TRBJ1-2	NA	CASSSRQGVKGYTF	TGTGCCAGCAGTTCGAGACAGGGAGTCAAAGGCTACACCTTC
NA	TRBV30	11	TRBJ1-3	NA	CAWSVVNTIYF	TGTGCCTGGAGTGTAGTAAACACCATATATTTT
NA	TRBV5-1	13	TRBJ1-1	NA	CASSLGAGTEAFF	TGCGCCAGCAGCTTAGGAGCCGGCACTGAAGCTTTCTTT
NA	TRBV5-1	13	TRBJ1-1	once	CASSFYTNTEAFF	TGCGCCAGCAGCTTCTACACGAACACTGAAGCTTTCTTT
TRBD2	TRBV29-1	15	TRBJ2-2	NA	CSVGGGFPGPGELFF	TGCAGCGTTGGGGGGGGATTCCCAGGACCCGGGGAGCTGTTTTTT
TRBD1	TRBV23-1	17	TRBJ1-2	NA	CASRLPWTPGQRYGYTF	TGCGCCAGCAGGCTACCGTGGACCCCGGGACAGAGGTATGGCTACACCTTC
NA	TRBV7-3	13	TRBJ1-1	NA	CASSSGLETEAFF	TGTGCCAGCAGCTCGGGGTTAGAGACTGAAGCTTTCTTT
NA	TRBV21-1	16	TRBJ1-3	NA	CASSGTETHSGNTIYF	TGTGCCAGCAGCGGGACTGAGACGCACTCTGGAAACACCATATATTTT
NA	TRBV2	13	TRBJ1-2	once	CASMAQGGSGYTF	TGTGCCAGCATGGCACAGGGCGGTTCTGGCTACACCTTC
NA	TRBV28	15	TRBJ1-5	few	CASSSYRVSNQPQHF	TGTGCCAGCAGTTCTTACAGGGTTAGCAATCAGCCCCAGCATTTT
TRBD1	TRBV6-5	13	TRBJ1-5	NA	CASGKQGNQPQHF	TGTGCCAGCGGTAAACAGGGGAATCAGCCCCAGCATTTT
NA	TRBV7-9	15	TRBJ1-1	NA	CASSLGSGRQTEAFF	TGTGCCAGCAGCTTGGGATCGGGACGGCAAACTGAAGCTTTCTTT
TRBD1	TRBV11-2	16	TRBJ2-6	NA	CASSFPRQGVTNVLTF	TGTGCCAGCAGCTTTCCCCGACAGGGGGTTACCAACGTCCTGACTTTC
TRBD1	TRBV28	15	TRBJ1-4	few	CASSSSGTGVEKLFF	TGTGCCAGCAGTTCTTCCGGGACAGGGGTCGAAAAACTGTTTTTT
NA	TRBV28	16	TRBJ1-3	NA	CASSLRQLFSGNTIYF	TGTGCCAGCAGTTTAAGACAGCTCTTCTCTGGAAACACCATATATTTT
NA	TRBV20-1	13	TRBJ1-2	once	CSASETVSYGYTF	TGCAGTGCTAGTGAGACAGTGTCCTATGGCTACACCTTC
NA	TRBV11-2	13	TRBJ2-7	NA	CASSSQPGNEQYF	TGTGCCAGCAGCTCCCAACCGGGTAACGAGCAGTACTTC